This T cell receptor beta chain was observed in a study of T cells after yellow fever vaccination. Study at large: SMART-Seq v4 Ultra Low Input prepared libraries from low-cell fractions.

Researchers made TCR cDNA using 5'RACE template switching, and this step added a universal primer site and UMIs. TCRdb independently ran MiXCR on the 5' RACE reads; one entry per CDR3 protein. The repertoire holds 250,000 or so distinct CDR3 sequences, with 6.9% as singletons. General study findings and limits: CD4 and CD8 compartments shared a small share of clonotypes, likely from convergent recombination. Subsequent booster samples again held most clones from primary vaccination (more than 95% CD4, over 80% CD8).

The CDR3 totals 13 residues. Germline CDR1 DFQATT, CDR2 SNEGSKA (reference sequence). The V and J ends lost 6 bases and 10 bases, in that order; junction bases with no gene match: 11. This clonotype was detected only a few times. The antigen is unknown. The TCR comes from a man aged 25-45 years who received the YFV17D yellow fever vaccine. The specimen was CD4+ T cells sorted from PBMCs, collected 15 days after the yellow fever booster vaccination. V gene TRBV20-1 combines with J gene TRBJ1-4; 7 bases map to TRBD1. For the CDR3, the DNA is TGCAGTGCCAATCGGGACAGCCGGGGAAAACTGTTTTTT. It encodes CSANRDSRGKLFF.